This T cell receptor beta chain stems from a study of T-cell reconstitution after alpha-beta-depleted transplantation in children (dated by TCRdb to the mid-2010s). Turning to the overall study: T-cell immune reconstitution after TCRalphabeta/CD19-depleted allogeneic hematopoietic cell transplantation in children was quantitatively tracked in the study by means of TCR repertoire profiling.

The library came from PCR. TCRdb lists the instrument as Illumina HiSeq 2500. Molecular barcoding was employed in the preparation of TCR libraries, with unique molecular identifiers being used to normalize TCRbeta repertoire quantification. Through fastp at Q25 and MiXCR, TCRdb rebuilt clones from the public reads, retaining in-frame beta chains. Entries that share a CDR3 protein sequence are merged under the most common genes and DNA. The sample table shows some 520,000 distinct CDR3 sequences, and 30% to 35% are seen once. The biggest ten clones account for around 2.5% of the sample. As encoded in the germline V gene, CDR1 is KGHSH while CDR2 is LQKENI. V is clipped by 5 bases and J by 1 base, and the sequence between their germline boundaries is 9 bases long. The CDR3 sequence holds 14 residues, the cysteine and phenylalanine included. The kept DNA is CDR3 alone, 42 bases in frame from the first base.

This clonotype was found a few times. No antigen is known for it. One base away there is no much larger clone; base qualities are not given. This sequence originates from a human donor who donated a stem cell graft to a child with aplastic anemia. This sequence uses TRBV18 and TRBJ1-5; TRBD1 might be the D gene, on 5 matching bases. The specimen was PBMCs from the stem cell graft donor, collected from the stem cell graft. The DNA sequence follows: TGTGCCAGCTCAACGGGACTGAGCAATCAGCCCCAGCATTTT. This gives the protein CASSTGLSNQPQHF.